The 29 T cell receptor beta chains reported below all come from one sample, sequenced in a study of blood T cell repertoires in COVID-19 (dated by TCRdb to 2018 to 2021). Preparation of the library involved the immunoSEQ multiplex PCR assay. The table was pulled from immuneACCESS by TCRdb, which kept in-frame rearrangements only. Such tables lose some clones; where checked, under half of the loss comes from unresolved V genes, and the rest has no known cause. The sample profile shows about 210,000 clones; approximately 78% of them were found once. Jointly, the top ten make up about 12% of the sample. Sequencing was carried out using peripheral blood. The receptors derive from a woman aged 40 to 50 with acute or convalescent COVID-19.

In its sample, this clone was seen many times. The J gene is TRBJ1-2, the V gene TRBV30; unclear D gene. Looked up from germline, CDR1 is GTSNPN and CDR2 is SVGIG (reference sequence). The CDR3 is 12 amino acids. Trimming cost V 3 bases and J 8 bases, with 13 bases left between them. CDR3 sequence reads: CAWRAKGGGYTF. CDR3 bases: TGTGCCTGGAGGGCAAAAGGCGGGGGCTACACCTTC.

The rearrangement links TRBV5-1 to TRBJ2-3; 10 bases map to TRBD1. Trimming took 4 bases from V and 0 from J; bases not matched to a gene: 5. Germline-derived CDR1 and CDR2 are SGHRS and YFSETQ. The CDR3 sequence is 16 residues long. In nucleotides, the CDR3 is TGCGCCAGCAGCCTCAGACAGGGGGCTAGCACAGATACGCAGTATTTT. Protein sequence: CASSLRQGASTDTQYF.

The V and J genes are TRBV19 and TRBJ1-5, with 7 bases matching TRBD1. Trimming took 7 bases from V and 0 from J; bases not matched to a gene: 6. CDR3 length: 15 amino acids. The germline V gene has CDR1 LNHDA and CDR2 SQIVND (reference sequence). CDR3 nucleotides: TGTGCCAGTACCACAGGACAGGTTAGCAATCAGCCCCAGCATTTT. This codes for CASTTGQVSNQPQHF. Combining the CDR3 with reference TRBV19 and TRBJ1-5 gives the whole variable domain DGGITQSPKYLFRKEGQNVTLSCEQNLNHDAMYWYRQDPGQGLRLIYYSQIVNDFQKGDIAEGYSVSREKKESFPLTVTSAQKNPTAFYLCASTTGQVSNQPQHFGDGTRLSIL.

The V gene is TRBV6-5, the J gene TRBJ1-2; D call uncertain. CDR3 length: 14 amino acids. The germline V gene has CDR1 MNHEY and CDR2 SVGAGI. Trimming pared 6 bases from V and 0 bases from J, leaving 11 bases between. CDR3 nucleotide sequence: TGTGCCAGCAGCCCGGCCAGGACTAACTATGGCTACACCTTC. Translation: CASSPARTNYGYTF.

The chain joins TRBV5-1 to TRBJ1-6, with unresolved D. This CDR3 has 15 amino acids. Per germline, CDR1 SGHRS and CDR2 YFSETQ. Trimming took off 0 bases at V and 6 bases at J, with 10 bases between the two ends. In DNA, the CDR3 is TGCGCCAGCAGCTTGGTCCGGGGAACTAATTCACCCCTCCACTTT. Protein product: CASSLVRGTNSPLHF.

The J gene is TRBJ2-7, the V gene TRBV7-6; 8 positions match TRBD1. Per the germline V gene, CDR1 is SGHVS and CDR2 is FNYEAQ. The ends lost 4 bases at V and 0 bases at J; junction bases unmatched: 8. The CDR3 consists of 16 residues. CDR3 coding DNA: TGTGCCAGCAGCTCAGGACAGGGCTTGGTCTCCTACGAGCAGTACTTC. It yields the protein CASSSGQGLVSYEQYF.

The chain links TRBV5-8 to TRBJ1-6; D might be TRBD1 (5 bases). This CDR3 spans 16 amino acids. Trimming took off 0 bases at V and 7 bases at J, with 14 bases between the two ends. Germline lookup yields CDR1 SGHTS and CDR2 YDEGEE. This CDR3 is CASSLGDRGSNSPLHF. For the CDR3, the DNA is TGTGCCAGCAGCTTGGGGGATAGGGGTTCAAATTCACCCCTCCACTTT. The full variable domain, rest sourced from reference TRBV5-8 and TRBJ1-6, is EAGVTQSPTHLIKTRGQQATLRCSPISGHTSVYWYQQALGLGLQFLLWYDEGEERNRGNFPPRFSGRQFPNYSSELNVNALELEDSALYLCASSLGDRGSNSPLHFGNGTRLTVT.

The chain is built from TRBV9 and TRBJ2-7; D is possibly TRBD2 (6 bases). With 0 bases removed from V and 5 bases from J, the gap between germline ends came to 9 bases. The CDR3 length is 13 residues. Germline V gene sequence: CDR1 SGDLS, CDR2 YYNGEE. This CDR3 reads CASSVAWGDEQYF. DNA for the CDR3: TGTGCCAGCAGCGTAGCATGGGGGGACGAGCAGTACTTC. Looking up the rest from reference TRBV9 and TRBJ2-7 gives the full variable domain: DSGVTQTPKHLITATGQRVTLRCSPRSGDLSVYWYQQSLDQGLQFLIQYYNGEERAKGNILERFSAQQFPDLHSELNLSSLELGDSALYFCASSVAWGDEQYFGPGTRLTVT.

The rearrangement uses TRBV2 and TRBJ1-1; possibly TRBD1 for D (6 bases). This CDR3 has 14 residues. Germline-derived CDR1 and CDR2 are SNHLY and FYNNEI. V shed 4 bases and J shed 4 bases, with 13 bases lying between them. The CDR3 spells CASSVDLRGTEAFF. The CDR3 nucleotides are TGTGCCAGCAGTGTTGATCTCAGGGGCACTGAAGCTTTCTTT.

The count of this clone is one. This chain links TRBV6-2 or TRBV6-3 with TRBJ2-7, with TRBD1 matching over 7 bases. The V and J ends lost 6 bases and 2 bases, in that order; junction bases with no gene match: 10. Per the germline V gene, CDR1 is MNHEY and CDR2 is SVGEGT. This CDR3 has 15 residues. CDR3 sequence: CASSQSRGLPYEQYF. CDR3 coding DNA: TGTGCCAGCAGCCAATCGAGGGGGCTGCCCTACGAGCAGTACTTC.

Details on this clone: Compared with germline, one end of the junction differs, possibly owing to a read error. The V gene is TRBV3-1 (or the pseudogene TRBV3-2), the J gene TRBJ2-7; a weak D match, TRBD2 (6 bases). CDR1 LGHDT and CDR2 YNNKEL come from the germline V gene (reference sequence). The CDR3 sequence is 14 residues long. This CDR3 reads CASSQDGSLATHRF. The CDR3 DNA reads as TGTGCCAGCAGCCAAGATGGTAGTCTAGCGACACATCGCTTC.

The chain has TRBV14 and TRBJ2-7; D is possibly TRBD2 (6 bases). The V end was cut by 5 bases, the J end by 3 bases, with 17 bases between. The CDR3 extends over 15 amino acids. Germline V gene lookup returns CDR1 SGHDN and CDR2 FVKESK. For the CDR3, the DNA is TGTGCCAGCAGCGAGGGGTCGGGAGCCAGCTACGAGCAGTACTTC. This codes for CASSEGSGASYEQYF.

This chain uses TRBV11-2 with TRBJ2-2, with TRBD1 matching over 10 bases. There are 15 residues in the CDR3. CDR1 is SGHAT, CDR2 FQNNGV, per germline. With 3 bases clipped from V and 4 bases from J, the junction kept 2 bases outside the gene matches. The CDR3 nucleotides are TGTGCCAGCAGCTTTTGGACAGGGGGCACCGGGGAGCTGTTTTTT. Translating gives CASSFWTGGTGELFF.

The chain joins TRBV19 to TRBJ1-1, with D possibly matching TRBD1 (6 bases). There are 14 residues in the CDR3. Germline loops: CDR1 LNHDA, CDR2 SQIVND (reference sequence). V was shortened by 7 bases and J by 6 bases, with 18 bases between the two germline ends. The CDR3 region is CASTPGATGPEAFF. In nucleotides, the CDR3 is TGTGCCAGTACCCCAGGGGCGACAGGACCTGAAGCTTTCTTT. Drawing the rest from reference TRBV19 and TRBJ1-1, the complete variable domain is DGGITQSPKYLFRKEGQNVTLSCEQNLNHDAMYWYRQDPGQGLRLIYYSQIVNDFQKGDIAEGYSVSREKKESFPLTVTSAQKNPTAFYLCASTPGATGPEAFFGQGTRLTVV.

V is TRBV11-2 and J is TRBJ2-1; TRBD2 agrees at 8 bases. The length of the CDR3 is 18 residues. Unmatched junction bases numbered 17, after V lost 2 bases and J lost 8 bases. Germline loops: CDR1 SGHAT, CDR2 FQNNGV. The CDR3 coding sequence is TGTGCCAGCAGCTTAAACGGTCCCCTCAGCGGGAGTGGTGATGAGCAGTTCTTC. It specifies CASSLNGPLSGSGDEQFF.

J is TRBJ1-5 and V is TRBV27; possible D gene TRBD1, 5 bases. V was shortened by 6 bases and J by 1 base, with 13 bases between the two germline ends. The CDR3 sequence is 15 residues long. The germline CDR1 and CDR2 sequences are MNHEY and SMNVEV (reference sequence). CDR3 in DNA: TGTGCCAGCAGCCTCAGGGAGGCAAGCAATCAGCCCCAGCATTTT. It codes for CASSLREASNQPQHF.

This chain links TRBV7-9 with TRBJ2-5; D perhaps matches TRBD1 (5 bases). Germline-derived CDR1 and CDR2 are SEHNR and FQNEAQ (reference sequence). The CDR3 has 14 residues. V was clipped by 2 bases and J by 5 bases, with 12 bases between them. In DNA, the CDR3 is TGTGCCAGCAGCTTAAAGTCGTCAGGGGAGACCCAGTACTTC. It translates to CASSLKSSGETQYF.

V and J are TRBV3-1 (or the pseudogene TRBV3-2) and TRBJ2-7, with TRBD2 matching 12 bases. This CDR3 comprises 15 residues. CDR1 is LGHDT, CDR2 YNNKEL, per germline (reference sequence). In DNA form, the CDR3 reads TGTGCCAGCAGCCAAGAACCTAGCGGGGGGGCCCAAATTGGGGTC. Protein: CASSQEPSGGAQIGV.

This clone was observed a few times. The rearrangement links TRBV6-5 to TRBJ1-3; a weak D match, TRBD1 (5 bases). This CDR3 contains 13 residues. Germline CDR1 and CDR2: MNHEY and SVGAGI. V was cut by 7 bases and J by 4 bases, with 11 bases left in between. In nucleotides, the CDR3 is TGTGCCAGCATCGCAGGGTCCGGAAACACCATATATTTT. This codes for CASIAGSGNTIYF.

The V and J genes are TRBV5-6 and TRBJ1-5, with TRBD1 matching 8 bases. Per the germline V gene, CDR1 is SGHDT and CDR2 is YYEEEE. Unmatched junction bases numbered 6, after V lost 6 bases and J lost 7 bases. The CDR3 sequence is 13 residues long. This chain's CDR3 is CASTSGGTQPQHF. The CDR3 DNA is TGTGCCAGCACTTCAGGGGGCACGCAGCCCCAGCATTTT. The variable domain in full, completed from reference TRBV5-6 and TRBJ1-5, reads DAGVTQSPTHLIKTRGQQVTLRCSPKSGHDTVSWYQQALGQGPQFIFQYYEEEERQRGNFPDRFSGHQFPNYSSELNVNALLLGDSALYLCASTSGGTQPQHFGDGTRLSIL.

This chain joins TRBV6-2 or TRBV6-3 and TRBJ1-4; D remains unclear. V was shortened by 7 bases and J by 3 bases, with 18 bases between the two germline ends. Germline V gene lookup returns CDR1 MNHEY and CDR2 SVGEGT. There are 16 residues in the CDR3. CDR3 nucleotide sequence: TGTGCCAGCACCCCAGCTTCGGTTGTCGCTAATGAAAAACTGTTTTTT. Encoded protein: CASTPASVVANEKLFF.

V usage is TRBV6-2 or TRBV6-3 and J usage is TRBJ1-5, with 7 bases that match TRBD1. The V and J ends lost 2 bases and 4 bases, in that order; junction bases with no gene match: 8. The CDR3 has 16 amino acids. The germline gives CDR1 MNHEY, CDR2 SVGEGT. The CDR3 protein is CASSYEESTGNQPQHF. DNA of the CDR3: TGTGCCAGCAGTTACGAGGAATCGACAGGGAATCAGCCCCAGCATTTT.

The V call is TRBV9, the J call TRBJ2-7; D possibly corresponds to TRBD1 (6 bases). The CDR3 loop spans 15 amino acids. V lost 0 bases to trimming and J lost 3 bases, with 13 bases between them. Per the germline V gene, CDR1 is SGDLS and CDR2 is YYNGEE. The CDR3 nucleotides read TGTGCCAGCAGCGTAGGTGGGGGCCACAACTACGAGCAGTACTTC. This translates into CASSVGGGHNYEQYF.

The rearrangement links TRBV6-5 to TRBJ1-1, with 9 bases identical to TRBD1. The germline V gene has CDR1 MNHEY and CDR2 SVGAGI. This CDR3 comprises 13 residues. Trimming removed 6 bases from V and 3 bases from J; junction bases left unmatched: 2. The DNA for the CDR3 is TGTGCCAGCAGGAGGACAGGGGACACTGAAGCTTTCTTT. Amino acid sequence: CASRRTGDTEAFF.

This clone occurred a few times. The rearrangement links TRBV25-1 to TRBJ1-5; D is unresolved. The CDR3 covers 14 residues. V lost 6 bases and J lost 4, with 13 bases in between. Germline loops: CDR1 MGHDK, CDR2 SYGVNS. CDR3 sequence reads: CASSPDTTNQPQHF. The CDR3 region has the DNA TGTGCCAGCAGCCCTGACACAACTAATCAGCCCCAGCATTTT.

The gene calls are TRBV6-4 and TRBJ1-5; 10 nucleotides agree with TRBD1. CDR3 length equals 15 residues. With 6 bases clipped from V and 4 bases from J, the junction kept 6 bases outside the gene matches. The germline V gene encodes CDR1 MRHNA and CDR2 SNTAGT. The CDR3 sequence: CASSPGTGENQPQHF. CDR3 nucleotide sequence: TGTGCCAGCAGCCCCGGGACAGGGGAGAATCAGCCCCAGCATTTT.

Comment on this clone: The same CDR3 arises from other DNA sequences in this sample as well. The rearrangement links TRBV6-5 to TRBJ1-1, with 7 bases fitting TRBD1. V was clipped by 6 bases and J by 1 base; unmatched bases: 2. The CDR3 has 13 residues. Germline CDR1 MNHEY, CDR2 SVGAGI. CDR3 DNA: TGTGCCAGCAGACAGGGGACGAACACTGAAGCTTTCTTT. It yields the protein CASRQGTNTEAFF.

This clone was seen a few times. The chain recombines TRBV19 with TRBJ1-2; D is undetermined. This CDR3 is 13 amino acids long. Germline V lookup: CDR1 LNHDA, CDR2 SQIVND (reference sequence). Trimming took 9 bases from V and 4 from J, leaving 15 bases between them. The CDR3 reads CASTTRASYGYTF. The CDR3 nucleotides are TGTGCCAGCACGACTAGGGCGTCCTATGGCTACACCTTC.

This clone was seen once. The V call is TRBV7-3, the J call TRBJ2-2; a possible D gene is TRBD1 (7 bases). The CDR3 covers 16 residues. Per the germline V gene, CDR1 is SGHTA and CDR2 is FQGTGA. V was clipped by 6 bases and J by 4 bases, with 18 bases between them. This CDR3 is CASSQGRQGGTGELFF. In DNA form, the CDR3 reads TGTGCCAGCAGTCAAGGGAGGCAGGGGGGCACCGGGGAGCTGTTTTTT.